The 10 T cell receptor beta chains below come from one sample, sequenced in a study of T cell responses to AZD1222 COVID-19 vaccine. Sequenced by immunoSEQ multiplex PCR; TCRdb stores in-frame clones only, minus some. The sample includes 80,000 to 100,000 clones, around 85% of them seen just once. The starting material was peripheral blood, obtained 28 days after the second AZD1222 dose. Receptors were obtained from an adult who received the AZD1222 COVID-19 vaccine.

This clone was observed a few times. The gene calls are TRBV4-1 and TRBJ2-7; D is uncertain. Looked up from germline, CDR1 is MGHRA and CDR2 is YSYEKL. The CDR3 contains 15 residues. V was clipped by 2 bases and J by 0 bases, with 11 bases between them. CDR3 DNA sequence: TGCGCCAGCAGCCAACTATCGATTCTCTCCTACGAGCAGTACTTC. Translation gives CASSQLSILSYEQYF.

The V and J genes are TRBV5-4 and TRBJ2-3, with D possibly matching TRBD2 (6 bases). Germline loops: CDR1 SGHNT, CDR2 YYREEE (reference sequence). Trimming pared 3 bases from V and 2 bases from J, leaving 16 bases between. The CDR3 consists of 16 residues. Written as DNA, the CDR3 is TGTGCCAGCAGCTCGTCCGGGGGTGACTACACAGATACGCAGTATTTT. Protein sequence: CASSSSGGDYTDTQYF.

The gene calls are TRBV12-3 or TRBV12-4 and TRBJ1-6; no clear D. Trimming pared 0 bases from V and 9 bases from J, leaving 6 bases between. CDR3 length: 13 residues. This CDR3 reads CASSLAMGSPLHF. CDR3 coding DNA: TGTGCCAGCAGTTTAGCAATGGGTTCACCCCTCCACTTT.

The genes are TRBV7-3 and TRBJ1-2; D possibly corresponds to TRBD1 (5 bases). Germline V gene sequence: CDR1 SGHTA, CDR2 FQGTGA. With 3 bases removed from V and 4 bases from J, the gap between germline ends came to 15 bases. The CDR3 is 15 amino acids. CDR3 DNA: TGTGCCAGCAGCTTTCGGGCCGGGGACGGCTATGGCTACACCTTC. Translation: CASSFRAGDGYGYTF.

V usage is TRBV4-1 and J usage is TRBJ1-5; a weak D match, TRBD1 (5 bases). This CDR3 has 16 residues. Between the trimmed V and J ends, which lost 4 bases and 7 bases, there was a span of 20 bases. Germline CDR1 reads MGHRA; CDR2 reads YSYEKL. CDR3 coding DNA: TGCGCCAGCAGCCCCTTCCAGGGCCCTAAGAAGCAGCCCCAGCATTTT. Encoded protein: CASSPFQGPKKQPQHF.

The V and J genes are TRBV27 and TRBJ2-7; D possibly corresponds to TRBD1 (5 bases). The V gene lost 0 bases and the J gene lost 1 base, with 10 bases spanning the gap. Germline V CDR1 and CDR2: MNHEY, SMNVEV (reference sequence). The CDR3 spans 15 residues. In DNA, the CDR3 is TGTGCCAGCAGTTTATCGATGGGGCAATCCTACGAGCAGTACTTC. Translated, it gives CASSLSMGQSYEQYF.

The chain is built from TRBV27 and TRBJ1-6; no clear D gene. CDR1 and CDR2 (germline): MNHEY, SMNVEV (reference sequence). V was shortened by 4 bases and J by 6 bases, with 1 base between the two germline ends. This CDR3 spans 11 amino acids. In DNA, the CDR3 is TGTGCCAGCAGTTCTAATTCACCCCTCCACTTT. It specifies CASSSNSPLHF.

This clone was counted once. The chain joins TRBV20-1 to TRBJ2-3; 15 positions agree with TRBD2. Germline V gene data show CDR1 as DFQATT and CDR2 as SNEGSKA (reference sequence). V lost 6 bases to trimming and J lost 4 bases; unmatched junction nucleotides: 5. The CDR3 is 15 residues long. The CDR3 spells CSASRTSGGADTQYF. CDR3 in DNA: TGCAGTGCCAGTCGGACTAGCGGGGGGGCAGATACGCAGTATTTT.

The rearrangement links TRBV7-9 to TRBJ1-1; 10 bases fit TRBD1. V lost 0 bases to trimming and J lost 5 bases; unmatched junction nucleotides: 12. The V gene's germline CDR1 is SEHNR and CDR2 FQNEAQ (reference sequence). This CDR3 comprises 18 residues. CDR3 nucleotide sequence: TGTGCCAGCAGCTTAGCGTTTCGGGACAGGGGAATTCGGACTGAAGCTTTCTTT. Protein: CASSLAFRDRGIRTEAFF.

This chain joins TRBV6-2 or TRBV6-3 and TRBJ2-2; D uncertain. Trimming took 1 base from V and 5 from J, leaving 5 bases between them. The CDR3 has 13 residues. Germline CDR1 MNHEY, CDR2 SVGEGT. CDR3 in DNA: TGTGCCAGCAGTTACTTCCTGACCGGGGAGCTGTTTTTT. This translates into CASSYFLTGELFF.